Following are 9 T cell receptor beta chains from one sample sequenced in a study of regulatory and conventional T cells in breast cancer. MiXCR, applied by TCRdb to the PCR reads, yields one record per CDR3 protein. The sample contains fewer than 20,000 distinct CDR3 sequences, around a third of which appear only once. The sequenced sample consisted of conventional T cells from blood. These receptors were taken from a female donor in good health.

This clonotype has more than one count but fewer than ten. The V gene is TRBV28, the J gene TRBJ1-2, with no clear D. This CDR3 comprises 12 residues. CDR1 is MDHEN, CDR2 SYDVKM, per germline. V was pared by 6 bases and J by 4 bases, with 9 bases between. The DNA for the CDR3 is TGTGCCAGCAGCTACAAGGGCTATGGCTACACCTTC. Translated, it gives CASSYKGYGYTF.

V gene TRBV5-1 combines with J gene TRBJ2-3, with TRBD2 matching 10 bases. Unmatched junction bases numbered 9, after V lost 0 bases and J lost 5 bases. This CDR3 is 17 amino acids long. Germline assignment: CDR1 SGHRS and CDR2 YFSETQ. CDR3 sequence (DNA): TGCGCCAGCAGCTTGGAATTGAGCGGGAGGGCCGGAGATACGCAGTATTTT. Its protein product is CASSLELSGRAGDTQYF.

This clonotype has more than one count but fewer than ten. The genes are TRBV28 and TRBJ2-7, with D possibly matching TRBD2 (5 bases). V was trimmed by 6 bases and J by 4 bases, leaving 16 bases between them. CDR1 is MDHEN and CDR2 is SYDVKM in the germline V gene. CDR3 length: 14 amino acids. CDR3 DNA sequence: TGTGCCAGCAGCCCCGCGGGCGGTGGGTACGAGCAGTACTTC. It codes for CASSPAGGGYEQYF.

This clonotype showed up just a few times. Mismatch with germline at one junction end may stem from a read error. CDR3 in DNA: TGCGCCAGCAGCTTGGACCGATTCTTGGGCCAGGGGGAATTT. Its translation is CASSLDRFLGQGEF. The V call is TRBV5-1, the J call TRBJ1-4; 7 nucleotides align to TRBD1. This CDR3 has 14 amino acids. The germline gives CDR1 SGHRS, CDR2 YFSETQ.

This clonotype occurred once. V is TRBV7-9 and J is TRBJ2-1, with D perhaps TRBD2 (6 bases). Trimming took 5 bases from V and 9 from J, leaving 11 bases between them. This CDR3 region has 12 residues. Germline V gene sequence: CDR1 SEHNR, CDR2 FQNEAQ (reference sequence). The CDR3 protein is CASSHEAGEQFF. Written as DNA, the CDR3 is TGTGCCAGCAGCCACGAAGCGGGTGAGCAGTTCTTC.

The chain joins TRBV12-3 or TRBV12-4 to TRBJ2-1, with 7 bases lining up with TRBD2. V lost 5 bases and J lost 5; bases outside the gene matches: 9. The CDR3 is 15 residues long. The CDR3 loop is CASSTTGTNNNEQFF. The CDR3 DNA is TGTGCCAGCAGTACAACCGGGACTAATAACAATGAGCAGTTCTTC.

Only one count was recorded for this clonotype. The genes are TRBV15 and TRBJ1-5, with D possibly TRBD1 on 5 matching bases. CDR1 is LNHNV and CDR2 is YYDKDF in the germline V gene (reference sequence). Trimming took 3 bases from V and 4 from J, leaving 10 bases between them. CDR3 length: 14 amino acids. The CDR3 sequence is CATSREQGNQPQHF. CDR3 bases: TGTGCCACCAGCAGGGAGCAGGGAAATCAGCCCCAGCATTTT.

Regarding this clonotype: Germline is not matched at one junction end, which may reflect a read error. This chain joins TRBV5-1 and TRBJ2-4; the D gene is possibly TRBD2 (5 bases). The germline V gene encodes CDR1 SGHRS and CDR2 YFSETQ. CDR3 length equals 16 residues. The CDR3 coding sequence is TGCGCCAGCAGCCCCAGAACCAGCGGAACGAAAAACGTTCAGTACTTC. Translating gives CASSPRTSGTKNVQYF.

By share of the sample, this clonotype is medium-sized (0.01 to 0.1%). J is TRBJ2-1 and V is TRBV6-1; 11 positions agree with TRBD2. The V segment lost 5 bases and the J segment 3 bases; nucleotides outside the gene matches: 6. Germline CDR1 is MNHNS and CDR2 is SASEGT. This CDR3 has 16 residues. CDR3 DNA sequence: TGTGCCAGCAGTATGACTAGCGGGATGGGCTACAATGAGCAGTTCTTC. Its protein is CASSMTSGMGYNEQFF.